Shown below are 25 T cell receptor beta chains from a single sample sequenced in a study of response to subunit inactivated influenza vaccine. One entry per CDR3 protein results from TCRdb running MiXCR on the RT-PCR reads. The sample includes around 600,000 distinct CDR3 sequences, around 10% seen only once; the top ten take 11%. The same data also contributed to another study, on T cells expressing NK-cell markers. That study reports: Libraries used 5'RACE template switching adding universal primer site and UMIs.

The sequences come from PBMCs from blood, collected on the day of vaccination. The receptors come from a man aged 50 to 60 who received an inactivated influenza vaccine.

The genes are TRBV20-1 and TRBJ2-2; possibly TRBD1 for D (5 bases). V was cut by 5 bases and J by 0 bases, with 10 bases left in between. Germline-derived CDR1 and CDR2 are DFQATT and SNEGSKA (reference sequence). CDR3 length: 14 amino acids. As DNA, the CDR3 is TGCAGTGCTTCTAGACAGACGAACACCGGGGAGCTGTTTTTT. Protein: CSASRQTNTGELFF.

This chain connects TRBV29-1 to TRBJ1-1; D perhaps matches TRBD1 (6 bases). V was trimmed by 6 bases and J by 6 bases, leaving 17 bases between them. The CDR3 length is 13 residues. Germline assignment: CDR1 SQVTM and CDR2 ANQGSEA. CDR3 DNA sequence: TGCAGCGTGAGGGCGGAGGGGGATGCTGAAGCTTTCTTT. This codes for CSVRAEGDAEAFF.

The chain has TRBV4-2 and TRBJ2-7, with 10 nucleotides matching TRBD2. The V and J ends lost 2 bases and 1 base, in that order; junction bases with no gene match: 2. Per germline, CDR1 LGHNA and CDR2 YNFKEQ. The CDR3 has 15 residues. For the CDR3, the DNA is TGTGCCAGCAGCCAAACGACTAGCGGGTCCTACGAGCAGTACTTC. It encodes CASSQTTSGSYEQYF.

V and J are TRBV7-2 and TRBJ2-4, with unresolved D. The V end lost 1 base, the J end lost 7 bases, and 14 bases lay between the germline ends. Germline CDR1 SGHTA, CDR2 FQGNSA. The CDR3 consists of 15 residues. The chain's CDR3 is CASSLETGLANIQYF. CDR3 coding DNA: TGTGCCAGCAGCTTAGAGACCGGATTGGCCAACATTCAGTACTTC. The full variable domain, rest sourced from reference TRBV7-2 and TRBJ2-4, is GAGVSQSPSNKVTEKGKDVELRCDPISGHTALYWYRQSLGQGLEFLIYFQGNSAPDKSGLPSDRFSAERTGGSVSTLTIQRTQQEDSAVYLCASSLETGLANIQYFGAGTRLSVL.

The count of this clonotype is one. This sequence joins TRBV30 and TRBJ2-5; 11 nucleotides agree with TRBD2. The V gene end was trimmed by 1 base and the J gene end by 9 bases; junction bases not matched to a gene: 10. Germline-derived CDR1 and CDR2 are GTSNPN and SVGIG (reference sequence). The CDR3 spans 15 residues. CDR3 region: CAWSGLAGGRGPQYF. CDR3 sequence (DNA): TGTGCCTGGAGTGGTTTAGCGGGGGGGAGAGGCCCCCAGTACTTC.

V and J are TRBV29-1 and TRBJ2-7; 8 bases are shared with TRBD1. Trimming removed 5 bases from V and 3 bases from J; junction bases left unmatched: 6. Germline V gene sequence: CDR1 SQVTM, CDR2 ANQGSEA. The CDR3 contains 13 residues. In nucleotides, the CDR3 is TGCAGCGTTTTGACAGGGGAGGACTACGAGCAGTACTTC. Translation gives CSVLTGEDYEQYF.

V usage is TRBV20-1 and J usage is TRBJ2-1, with D perhaps given as TRBD1 or TRBD2 (5 bases each). The CDR3 is made up of 17 amino acids. Germline V gene lookup returns CDR1 DFQATT and CDR2 SNEGSKA (reference sequence). V gave up 0 bases and J gave up 0 bases, with 15 bases separating them. The CDR3 is CSARDLLGRSSYNEQFF. CDR3 nucleotide sequence: TGCAGTGCTAGAGATCTCCTGGGACGGAGCTCCTACAATGAGCAGTTCTTC.

This clonotype has a handful of counts. The rearrangement links TRBV5-6 to TRBJ2-3, with 11 bases fitting TRBD1. V lost 2 bases and J lost 6; bases outside the gene matches: 11. In germline, CDR1 is SGHDT, CDR2 YYEEEE. The CDR3 is made up of 17 amino acids. The CDR3 nucleotides read TGTGCCAGCAGCTTAGGACTCGGACAGGGGGCAGGTGATACGCAGTATTTT. Translation: CASSLGLGQGAGDTQYF. Using reference TRBV5-6 and TRBJ2-3 for the parts outside the CDR3, the full variable domain is DAGVTQSPTHLIKTRGQQVTLRCSPKSGHDTVSWYQQALGQGPQFIFQYYEEEERQRGNFPDRFSGHQFPNYSSELNVNALLLGDSALYLCASSLGLGQGAGDTQYFGPGTRLTVL.

This clonotype has a count of ten or more. The rearrangement links TRBV5-5 to TRBJ2-1; 15 nucleotides match TRBD2. Germline V CDR1 and CDR2: SGHKS, YYEKEE (reference sequence). The J segment lost 4 bases and the V segment lost 3 bases, leaving 8 bases of the junction unmatched. The CDR3 runs 18 residues. CDR3 sequence: CASSSGTSGGLWYNEQFF. CDR3 in DNA: TGTGCCAGCAGCTCCGGGACTAGCGGGGGGCTGTGGTACAATGAGCAGTTCTTC.

This clonotype was counted ten times or more. The V and J genes are TRBV6-2 or TRBV6-3 and TRBJ1-5; 7 nucleotides match TRBD1. V shed 4 bases and J 7 bases; nucleotides not matched to a gene: 4. The CDR3 is 13 amino acids. In germline, CDR1 is MNHEY, CDR2 SVGEGT. The CDR3 sequence is CASSSQGGQPQHF. DNA for the CDR3: TGTGCCAGCAGTTCCCAGGGGGGACAGCCCCAGCATTTT.

The chain has TRBV11-2 and TRBJ1-2; tentative D call: TRBD1 (5 bases). The CDR3 is 14 residues long. Germline-derived CDR1 and CDR2 are SGHAT and FQNNGV. Trimming stripped 5 bases from V and 3 bases from J, with 13 bases between. CDR3: CASSAGVGDYGYTF. The CDR3 coding sequence is TGTGCCAGCAGCGCCGGGGTGGGGGACTATGGCTACACCTTC. Combining the CDR3 with reference TRBV11-2 and TRBJ1-2 gives the whole variable domain EAGVAQSPRYKIIEKRQSVAFWCNPISGHATLYWYQQILGQGPKLLIQFQNNGVVDDSQLPKDRFSAERLKGVDSTLKIQPAKLEDSAVYLCASSAGVGDYGYTFGSGTRLTVV.

In this sample, this clonotype turned up a few times. This chain uses TRBV6-2 or TRBV6-3 with TRBJ2-2; D might be TRBD1 (6 bases). V shed 2 bases and J shed 3 bases, with 22 bases lying between them. CDR1 and CDR2 (germline): MNHEY, SVGEGT. The CDR3 consists of 19 residues. The CDR3 is CASSYRRDGGVIYTGELFF. In DNA form, the CDR3 reads TGTGCCAGCAGTTACCGCAGGGATGGGGGCGTTATTTACACCGGGGAGCTGTTTTTT.

This clonotype was seen a few times. This sequence joins TRBV29-1 and TRBJ2-5; D is perhaps TRBD1 (6 bases). From germline, CDR1 is SQVTM and CDR2 ANQGSEA. V was shortened by 7 bases and J by 1 base, with 13 bases between the two germline ends. The CDR3 loop spans 13 amino acids. Here the CDR3 DNA reads TGCAGCGCCCTAGGGGGATTCCAAGAGACCCAGTACTTC. Its translation is CSALGGFQETQYF.

Only a few counts were recorded for this clonotype. This sequence joins TRBV28 and TRBJ2-2, with TRBD1 matching over 7 bases. This CDR3 has 15 residues. With V trimmed by 7 bases and J by 4 bases, 9 bases remained unmatched. Germline CDR1 is MDHEN and CDR2 is SYDVKM. DNA for the CDR3: TGTGCCAGCACCGAGACAGGGATCGGCACCGGGGAGCTGTTTTTT. Amino acid sequence: CASTETGIGTGELFF.

This chain uses TRBV6-2 or TRBV6-3 with TRBJ1-4; D might be TRBD1 (5 bases). Trimming took off 2 bases at V and 5 bases at J, with 15 bases between the two ends. There are 16 residues in the CDR3. Germline V gene sequence: CDR1 MNHEY, CDR2 SVGEGT. CDR3 coding DNA: TGTGCCAGCAGTTACGTGGACATCCGAAGGAATGAAAAACTGTTTTTT. Translated, it gives CASSYVDIRRNEKLFF.

The chain has TRBV6-5 and TRBJ2-2; D not certain. V lost 6 bases to trimming and J lost 6 bases, with 5 bases between them. The germline V gene has CDR1 MNHEY and CDR2 SVGAGI. The CDR3 is made up of 11 amino acids. The CDR3 protein is CASRQSGELFF. DNA for the CDR3: TGTGCCAGCAGGCAGTCCGGGGAGCTGTTTTTT.

This clonotype has just a few counts. This chain uses TRBV7-8 with TRBJ2-7; D uncertain. Germline V gene sequence: CDR1 SGHVS, CDR2 FQNEAQ. V lost 3 bases to trimming and J lost 0 bases, with 9 bases between them. The CDR3 has 14 residues. CDR3 coding DNA: TGTGCCAGCAGCTTGGAGTTGTCCTCCTACGAGCAGTACTTC. Translation gives CASSLELSSYEQYF. Combining the CDR3 with reference TRBV7-8 and TRBJ2-7 gives the whole variable domain GAGVSQSPRYKVAKRGQDVALRCDPISGHVSLFWYQQALGQGPEFLTYFQNEAQLDKSGLPSDRFFAERPEGSVSTLKIQRTQQEDSAVYLCASSLELSSYEQYFGPGTRLTVT.

This clonotype was observed a handful of times. Written as DNA, the CDR3 is TGTGCCAGCAGCGGACTAGCACAAGAGACCCAGTACTTC. This sequence encodes CASSGLAQETQYF. The J gene is TRBJ2-5, the V gene TRBV7-6, with TRBD2 matching 8 bases. Trimming took 5 bases from V and 2 from J; bases not matched to a gene: 1. The length of the CDR3 is 13 residues. CDR1 is SGHVS, CDR2 FNYEAQ, per germline.

The gene calls are TRBV10-3 and TRBJ2-3, with 9 bases fitting TRBD1. The CDR3 spans 12 residues. J gave up 14 bases and V 6 bases, and 9 bases lay outside the gene matches. Germline CDR1 is ENHRY and CDR2 is SYGVKD. CDR3 in amino acids: CAISEAGTGRYF. CDR3 nucleotide sequence: TGTGCCATCAGCGAAGCGGGGACAGGGAGGTATTTT.

The rearrangement joins TRBV3-1 to TRBJ2-4, with D hard to call. Trimming removed 5 bases from V and 0 bases from J, with 8 bases in between. Germline CDR1 LGHDT, CDR2 YNNKEL (reference sequence). The CDR3 is 14 residues long. CDR3: CASSTRIAKNIQYF. DNA for the CDR3: TGTGCCAGCAGCACAAGAATAGCCAAAAACATTCAGTACTTC.

This chain connects TRBV3-1 to TRBJ2-5, with D unclear. Germline CDR1 is LGHDT and CDR2 is YNNKEL (reference sequence). With 4 bases removed from V and 7 bases from J, the gap between germline ends came to 19 bases. The CDR3 is made up of 15 amino acids. The CDR3 is CASSLPDGASGTQYF. The CDR3 DNA is TGTGCCAGCAGCCTTCCTGACGGCGCGTCCGGGACCCAGTACTTC.

This chain connects TRBV6-5 to TRBJ2-2; TRBD2 matches at 7 bases. Germline CDR1 MNHEY, CDR2 SVGAGI. This CDR3 contains 15 residues. V gave up 8 bases and J gave up 3 bases; unmatched junction bases: 9. The CDR3 region is CASVPGGWDTGELFF. DNA for the CDR3: TGTGCCAGCGTTCCGGGGGGTTGGGACACCGGGGAGCTGTTTTTT.

This clonotype was seen a few times. The chain combines TRBV2 with TRBJ2-7; D gene ambiguous. The CDR3 contains 13 residues. The V and J ends lost 4 bases and 2 bases respectively, with 9 bases between them. Germline loops: CDR1 SNHLY, CDR2 FYNNEI. CDR3 in DNA: TGTGCCAGCAGTGTACAGACACCCTACGAGCAGTACTTC. Protein sequence: CASSVQTPYEQYF.

The chain links TRBV12-3 or TRBV12-4 to TRBJ2-5; TRBD1 or TRBD2 may be the D gene (5 bases each). This CDR3 region has 15 residues. V was clipped by 3 bases and J by 5 bases, with 16 bases between them. Written as DNA, the CDR3 is TGTGCCAGCAGTTTCTCAGGTGGGGGTTGGGAGACCCAGTACTTC. It yields the protein CASSFSGGGWETQYF.

This clonotype occurred a few times. This chain uses TRBV5-5 with TRBJ2-2; no definite D call. The CDR3 sequence is 15 residues long. The V gene lost 1 base and the J gene lost 4 bases, with 11 bases spanning the gap. Germline CDR1 reads SGHKS; CDR2 reads YYEKEE (reference sequence). CDR3 sequence: CASSLFGRLTGELFF. DNA of the CDR3: TGTGCCAGCAGCTTGTTTGGTCGCCTCACCGGGGAGCTGTTTTTT.